Below, 32 T cell receptor beta chains from the same sample are listed, as sequenced in a study of tumor-infiltrating lymphocytes in primary liver carcinoma. cDNA specific to TCR beta was made from 500 ng of total RNA, with a constant-region primer employed for priming. Investigators got TCR beta libraries out of three nested multiplex PCR rounds, done with slightly modified ARM-PCR. Use of TRBV1-TRBV30 forward primers with a C-beta reverse primer characterized the first two PCR rounds, which lasted ten to eleven cycles each. TCRdb called the multiplex PCR reads again in MiXCR, with one record for every CDR3 protein. The table shows under 50,000 distinct CDR3 sequences, with about three quarters occurring only once. Both RNA and DNA were isolated together from 20-30 mg of bulk tissue that had not been sorted. Material: liver tumor tissue from sampling region 5. The subset is: tumor region T5, tumor centre. The receptors derive from a man in his forties with primary liver carcinoma and hepatitis B virus infection.

On this clonotype: One end of the junction is discordant with germline, which a read error may explain. The gene calls are TRBV7-9 and TRBJ2-7; TRBD1 agrees at 9 bases. This CDR3 has 14 amino acids. Per germline, CDR1 SEHNR and CDR2 FQNEAQ (reference sequence). The CDR3 bases are TGTACCAGCAGCTTCACAGGGGGCGGGTACGATCAGTACTTC. Translation gives CTSSFTGGGYDQYF.

Comments on this clonotype: This could be a read error, since a much larger clone is one nucleotide away. V is TRBV28 and J is TRBJ2-3, with 7 bases matching TRBD2. Germline V gene data show CDR1 as MDHEN and CDR2 as SYDVKM. The CDR3 spans 14 residues. The CDR3: CASTGSGTADMQYF. The DNA of the CDR3 is TGTGCCAGCACCGGGAGCGGGACGGCAGATATGCAGTATTTT.

Note on this clonotype: This clone may be a read error of a much larger clone one base away. Lacking the conserved final phenylalanine or tryptophan, this CDR3 likely reflects a read error. This rearrangement joins TRBV25-1 to TRBJ2-7; 10 bases are shared with TRBD2. The CDR3 extends over 15 amino acids. Germline CDR1 MGHDK, CDR2 SYGVNS. V shed 0 bases, J shed 4 bases, and the junction held 3 bases outside the gene matches. The CDR3 here is CASSEYGSGRYEQYS. Here the CDR3 DNA reads TGTGCCAGCAGTGAATATGGTAGCGGGAGGTACGAGCAGTACTCC.

Worth noting for this clonotype: A much larger clone lies a single base off, so this may be a read error. The chain joins TRBV5-1 to TRBJ2-5; D is undetermined. CDR3 length: 12 amino acids. The germline CDR1 and CDR2 sequences are SGHRS and YFSETQ. As DNA, the CDR3 is TGCTCCAGCAGCTTGGCCATGGAGACCCAGTACTTC. This encodes CSSSLAMETQYF.

The chain joins TRBV11-2 to TRBJ2-7; TRBD2 agrees at 15 bases. The germline V gene encodes CDR1 SGHAT and CDR2 FQNNGV. This CDR3 is built from 18 residues. The ends lost 2 bases at V and 5 bases at J; junction bases unmatched: 10. This CDR3 is CASSLSDGLAGGGHEQYF. CDR3 coding DNA: TGTGCCAGCAGCTTATCCGATGGACTAGCGGGAGGGGGACACGAGCAGTACTTC.

This clonotype occurred many times. The chain has TRBV6-5 and TRBJ2-7; D remains unclear. This CDR3 is 15 amino acids long. V lost 7 bases and J lost 2, with 18 bases in between. Germline V gene sequence: CDR1 MNHEY, CDR2 SVGAGI. CDR3 residues: CASTYSRPGTYEQYF. The CDR3 bases are TGTGCCAGCACCTACTCCCGGCCAGGCACCTACGAGCAGTACTTC.

The CDR3 is CASSRAGALHSYEQYF. The DNA of the CDR3 is TGTGCCAGTAGTCGGGCGGGGGCCCTACACTCCTACGAGCAGTACTTC. The chain recombines TRBV12-3 or TRBV12-4 with TRBJ2-7; possibly TRBD2 for D (7 bases). The CDR3 runs 16 residues. Between the trimmed V and J ends, which lost 9 bases and 0 bases, there was a span of 21 bases.

The chain combines TRBV29-1 with TRBJ2-5, with a possible D match to TRBD2 (6 bases). CDR1 SQVTM and CDR2 ANQGSEA come from the germline V gene. Trimming took off 3 bases at V and 2 bases at J, with 7 bases between the two ends. The CDR3 spans 12 residues. CDR3 region: CSVDGGQETQYF. The CDR3 DNA reads as TGCAGCGTTGACGGGGGACAAGAGACCCAGTACTTC.

This clonotype was counted ten times or more. The chain is built from TRBV6-1 and TRBJ1-1; 9 positions agree with TRBD1. The CDR3 extends over 14 amino acids. V shed 4 bases and J 11 bases; nucleotides not matched to a gene: 11. The germline gives CDR1 MNHNS, CDR2 SASEGT. In DNA form, the CDR3 reads TGTGCCAGCAGTGCACTCCCGGGACAGGGATGGGCTTTCTTT. This codes for CASSALPGQGWAFF.

A word on this clonotype: At one end, the junction sequence differs from germline, possibly due to a read error. The chain has TRBV29-1 and TRBJ2-5; D is perhaps TRBD2 (5 bases). The CDR3 has 14 amino acids. Germline CDR1 and CDR2: SQVTM and ANQGSEA. The CDR3 bases are TGTAGCGTTGACTGGGTAGGGCTGCAGGAGACCCAGTACTTC. It specifies CSVDWVGLQETQYF.

Comments on this clonotype: The junction shows a germline mismatch at one end, possibly a read error. The chain recombines TRBV20-1 with TRBJ2-7, with 14 nucleotides matching TRBD2. Germline V gene sequence: CDR1 DFQATT, CDR2 SNEGSKA (reference sequence). The CDR3 is made up of 14 amino acids. The CDR3 nucleotides are TGTAGTGCTAATGGACTAGCGGGAGGATACGAGCAGTACTTC. Translated: CSANGLAGGYEQYF.

Of note for this clonotype: One end of the junction fails to match germline, which may point to a read error. CDR3 loop: CANSKGLGVGTDTQYF. In nucleotides, the CDR3 is TGTGCCAACAGCAAGGGACTAGGGGTTGGCACAGATACGCAGTATTTT. This chain uses TRBV11-1 with TRBJ2-3, with 8 bases matching TRBD2. Germline CDR1 reads SGHAT; CDR2 reads FQDESV (reference sequence). The CDR3 is 16 amino acids.

Worth noting for this clonotype: One junction end disagrees with the germline gene, perhaps due to a read error. V gene TRBV11-2 combines with J gene TRBJ2-7; D is unresolved. This CDR3 has 15 residues. Per germline, CDR1 SGHAT and CDR2 FQNNGV. CDR3 residues: CVSSLVSLFQDEQYF. The CDR3 DNA is TGTGTCAGCAGCTTGGTATCTTTGTTTCAGGACGAGCAGTATTTC.

In the case of this clonotype: One end of the junction is discordant with germline, which a read error may explain. The chain is built from TRBV5-4 and TRBJ2-1; 7 nucleotides match TRBD2. The germline V gene has CDR1 SGHNT and CDR2 YYREEE (reference sequence). This CDR3 is 15 amino acids long. CDR3 nucleotide sequence: TGTGCCAGTAGCTTGTGGGGAGGGCTTACGAATGAGCAGTTCTTC. This gives the protein CASSLWGGLTNEQFF.

A word on this clonotype: This clone may be a read error of a much larger clone one base away. The chain has TRBV7-9 and TRBJ2-7; maybe TRBD1 (5 bases). V was trimmed by 9 bases and J by 6 bases, leaving 21 bases between them. CDR1 is SEHNR and CDR2 is FQNEAQ in the germline V gene (reference sequence). This CDR3 comprises 14 residues. The CDR3 DNA follows: TGTGCCAGACAGGCAGCCGCGTCTTGGGGCGAGCAGTACTTC. Its protein is CARQAAASWGEQYF.

This clonotype was seen only once. CDR3 protein: CSVGTTGGRGSNEAFF. The CDR3 DNA is TGCAGCGTTGGTACGACAGGGGGTAGGGGAAGCAATGAAGCTTTCTTT. The V and J genes are TRBV29-1 and TRBJ1-1, with 9 nucleotides matching TRBD1. CDR1 and CDR2 (germline): SQVTM, ANQGSEA. The CDR3 runs to 16 residues. V was clipped by 4 bases and J by 7 bases; unmatched bases: 16.

Notes on this clonotype: Since the CDR3 does not end with the conserved phenylalanine or tryptophan, this likely comes from a read error. The CDR3 nucleotides are TGTGCCAGCTCACTGGGACGGCCTACTGAAGCTTTCTCT. As protein: CASSLGRPTEAFS. This chain joins TRBV18 and TRBJ1-1; weak D call: TRBD1 (5 bases). CDR1 and CDR2 from the germline V gene are KGHSH and LQKENI. The germline V and J ends were trimmed by 4 bases and 5 bases, with 11 bases remaining between them. The CDR3 is 13 amino acids.

With regard to this clonotype: The germline gene is not matched at one end of the junction; a read error may be the cause. The chain employs TRBV7-9 and TRBJ1-2; 7 bases agree with TRBD1. The CDR3 runs to 13 residues. Germline V lookup: CDR1 SEHNR, CDR2 FQNEAQ (reference sequence). CDR3 loop: CASSPTGIYGYIF. In DNA form, the CDR3 reads TGTGCCAGCAGTCCGACAGGGATTTATGGCTACATCTTC.

This clonotype was detected ten times or more. This rearrangement joins TRBV28 to TRBJ1-5, with a tentative D call TRBD1 (6 bases). From germline, CDR1 is MDHEN and CDR2 SYDVKM. Trimming removed 2 bases from V and 5 bases from J, with 13 bases in between. This CDR3 has 15 amino acids. The CDR3 nucleotides are TGTGCCAGCAGTTTAAGGCAGGGGACGGATCAGCCCCAGCATTTT. Translated: CASSLRQGTDQPQHF.

About this clonotype: An end of the junction does not agree with germline; a read error may underlie this. The chain recombines TRBV5-4 with TRBJ2-3; D is uncertain. Germline V gives CDR1 SGHNT, CDR2 YYREEE (reference sequence). The CDR3 is 12 amino acids. The CDR3 DNA follows: TGTGCCAGCAGCTCGCCCTCTGATACTCAGTATTTT. Translated, it gives CASSSPSDTQYF.

The V and J genes are TRBV7-2 and TRBJ2-7, with D uncertain. Germline CDR1 and CDR2: SGHTA and FQGNSA. V was cut by 1 base and J by 2 bases, with 12 bases left in between. The CDR3 has 15 residues. CDR3 sequence reads: CASSLGCSATYEQYF. CDR3 coding DNA: TGTGCCAGCAGCTTAGGATGCTCGGCCACCTACGAGCAGTACTTC.

This clonotype showed up just a few times. This chain links TRBV19 with TRBJ2-7; possible D gene TRBD1, 6 bases. The CDR3 is made up of 14 amino acids. The germline gives CDR1 LNHDA, CDR2 SQIVND (reference sequence). Trimming removed 5 bases from V and 4 bases from J, with 15 bases in between. The CDR3 DNA follows: TGTGCCAGTAGTTTCAGACAGGCGCCTTACGAGCAGTACTTC. Amino acid sequence: CASSFRQAPYEQYF.

This clonotype was observed at least ten times. The chain links TRBV28 to TRBJ1-6; D not certain. The CDR3 consists of 16 residues. CDR1 and CDR2 (germline): MDHEN, SYDVKM. Trimming removed 7 bases from V and 0 bases from J, with 13 bases in between. The CDR3 loop is CASKPGGISYNSPLHF. CDR3 DNA: TGTGCCAGCAAACCAGGAGGGATCTCCTATAATTCACCCCTCCACTTT.

Concerning this clonotype: One end of the junction does not line up with germline, which may come from a read error. The chain links TRBV7-9 to TRBJ2-7; 9 bases fit TRBD1. This CDR3 spans 14 amino acids. Germline CDR1 SEHNR, CDR2 FQNEAQ (reference sequence). The DNA of the CDR3 is TGTGCCAGCAGCAAATCCGGGACAGGGAGCGAGCTGTACTTC. Translation: CASSKSGTGSELYF. The full variable domain, its missing parts supplied by reference TRBV7-9 and TRBJ2-7, is DTGVSQNPRHKITKRGQNVTFRCDPISEHNRLYWYRQTLGQGPEFLTYFQNEAQLEKSRLLSDRFSAERPKGSFSTLEIQRTEQGDSAMYLCASSKSGTGSELYFGPGTRLTVT.

In regard to this clonotype: A much larger clone is a single base away; this may be a read error. This chain uses TRBV7-9 with TRBJ2-7; the D is unclear. V was pared by 1 base and J by 4 bases, with 11 bases between. The CDR3 totals 14 residues. Germline CDR1 SEHNR, CDR2 FQNEAQ (reference sequence). For the CDR3, the DNA is TGTGCCAGCAGCTTAGAAGGCCGGCTTTACGAGCAGTACTTC. Translated, it gives CASSLEGRLYEQYF. Looking up the rest from reference TRBV7-9 and TRBJ2-7 gives the full variable domain: DTGVSQNPRHKITKRGQNVTFRCDPISEHNRLYWYRQTLGQGPEFLTYFQNEAQLEKSRLLSDRFSAERPKGSFSTLEIQRTEQGDSAMYLCASSLEGRLYEQYFGPGTRLTVT.

The rearrangement joins TRBV12-3 or TRBV12-4 to TRBJ1-1; the D is unclear. The CDR3 has 13 amino acids. V was shortened by 2 bases and J by 4 bases, with 8 bases between the two germline ends. CDR3 DNA sequence: TGTGCCAGCAGTTTACCGGATTTCACTGAAGCTTTCTTT. It translates to CASSLPDFTEAFF.

Notes on this clonotype: Here the CDR3 omits its conserved ending phenylalanine or tryptophan, so a read error is the likely source. This chain links TRBV29-1 with TRBJ2-5, with TRBD2 matching 7 bases. CDR1 and CDR2 (germline): SQVTM, ANQGSEA. This CDR3 spans 13 amino acids. CDR3 DNA: TGCAACGTTGGTGGGAGGGCCGCTGAGACTCAGTACTAC. This codes for CNVGGRAAETQYY.

This clonotype was recorded a few times. The missing conserved phenylalanine or tryptophan at the end of this CDR3 makes a read error likely. The genes are TRBV30 and TRBJ2-5, with TRBD1 matching 8 bases. The CDR3 sequence is 15 residues long. The germline V gene encodes CDR1 GTSNPN and CDR2 SVGIG (reference sequence). The CDR3 DNA reads as TGTGCTTGGAGTGTGGGACAGGCCCTATCTCAGGCCCAGTACTTA. Its translation: CAWSVGQALSQAQYL.

This chain links TRBV11-2 with TRBJ2-7; 7 bases are a match to TRBD2. V lost 9 bases and J lost 4; bases outside the gene matches: 9. This CDR3 contains 13 residues. Germline loops: CDR1 SGHAT, CDR2 FQNNGV. The CDR3 here is CASCREGIYEQYF. The CDR3 nucleotides are TGTGCCAGTTGTAGGGAGGGCATTTACGAGCAGTACTTC.

There are a few counts of this clonotype. The chain has TRBV7-3 and TRBJ2-1, with 8 nucleotides matching TRBD2. The germline gives CDR1 SGHTA, CDR2 FQGTGA. CDR3 size: 15 residues. V was pared by 5 bases and J by 4 bases, with 7 bases of the junction left unmatched. In nucleotides, the CDR3 is TGTGCCAGCAGCCTAGCACTAGCGGCATACAATGAGCAGTTCTTC. Its translation is CASSLALAAYNEQFF. Variable domain in full (rest from reference TRBV7-3 and TRBJ2-1): GAGVSQTPSNKVTEKGKYVELRCDPISGHTALYWYRQSLGQGPEFLIYFQGTGAADDSGLPNDRFFAVRPEGSVSTLKIQRTERGDSAVYLCASSLALAAYNEQFFGPGTRLTVL.

The sample holds many counts of this clonotype. CDR3 in amino acids: CASSLISDEQYF. DNA of the CDR3: TGTGCCAGCAGCTTGATTAGCGACGAGCAGTACTTC. V and J are TRBV5-5 and TRBJ2-7; perhaps TRBD2 as D (5 bases). CDR3 size: 12 residues. V shed 1 base and J shed 5 bases, with 7 bases lying between them. Germline V gives CDR1 SGHKS, CDR2 YYEKEE (reference sequence).

Ten or more counts support this clonotype. The chain links TRBV7-9 to TRBJ2-1, with TRBD2 matching over 13 bases. J lost 4 bases, V lost 5 bases, and 8 bases had no gene match. This CDR3 has 17 residues. Germline-derived CDR1 and CDR2 are SEHNR and FQNEAQ (reference sequence). CDR3 protein: CASSPRRTSGGYNEQFF. CDR3 DNA: TGTGCCAGCAGCCCCCGACGGACTAGCGGGGGATACAATGAGCAGTTCTTC.